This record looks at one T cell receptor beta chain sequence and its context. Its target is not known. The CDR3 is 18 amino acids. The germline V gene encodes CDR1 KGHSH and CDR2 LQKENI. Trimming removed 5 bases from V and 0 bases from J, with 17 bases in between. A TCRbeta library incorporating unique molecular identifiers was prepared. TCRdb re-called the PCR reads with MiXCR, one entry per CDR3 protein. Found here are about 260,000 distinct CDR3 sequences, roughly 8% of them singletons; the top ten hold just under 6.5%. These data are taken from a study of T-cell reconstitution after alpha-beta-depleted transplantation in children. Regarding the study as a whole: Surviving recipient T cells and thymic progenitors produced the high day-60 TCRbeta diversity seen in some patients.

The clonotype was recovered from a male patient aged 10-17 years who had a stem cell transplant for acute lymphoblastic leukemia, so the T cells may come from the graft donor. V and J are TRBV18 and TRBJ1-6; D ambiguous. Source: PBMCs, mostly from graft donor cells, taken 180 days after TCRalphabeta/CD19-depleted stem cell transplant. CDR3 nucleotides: TGTGCCAGCTCAAAGAAGGACTTGGGAAGCTCCTATAATTCACCCCTCCACTTT. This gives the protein CASSKKDLGSSYNSPLHF.